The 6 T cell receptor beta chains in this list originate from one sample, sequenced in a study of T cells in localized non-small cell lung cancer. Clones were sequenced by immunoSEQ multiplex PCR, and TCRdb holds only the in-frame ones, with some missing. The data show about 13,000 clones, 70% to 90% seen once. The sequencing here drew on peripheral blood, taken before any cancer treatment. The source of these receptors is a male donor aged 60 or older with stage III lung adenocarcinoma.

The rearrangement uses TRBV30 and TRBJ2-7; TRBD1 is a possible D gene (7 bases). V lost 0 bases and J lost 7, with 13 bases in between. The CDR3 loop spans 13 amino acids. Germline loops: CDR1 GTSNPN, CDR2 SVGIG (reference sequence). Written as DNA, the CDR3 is TGTGCCTGGAGTGTTTTCAGGGGGGTAGAGCAGTACTTC. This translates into CAWSVFRGVEQYF.

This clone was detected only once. The CDR3 region is CASSVRAGAPDTQYF. The CDR3 DNA follows: TGTGCCAGCAGCGTGCGGGCGGGAGCCCCAGATACGCAGTATTTT. This chain joins TRBV9 and TRBJ2-3; TRBD2 agrees at 7 bases. The CDR3 spans 15 residues. V shed 2 bases and J 4 bases; nucleotides not matched to a gene: 7. CDR1 and CDR2 (germline): SGDLS, YYNGEE.

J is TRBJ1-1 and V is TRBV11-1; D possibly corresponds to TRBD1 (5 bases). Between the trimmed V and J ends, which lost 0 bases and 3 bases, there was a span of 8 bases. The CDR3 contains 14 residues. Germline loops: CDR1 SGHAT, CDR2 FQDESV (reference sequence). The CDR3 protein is CASSLAAGYTEAFF. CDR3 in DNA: TGTGCCAGCAGCTTAGCAGCAGGGTACACTGAAGCTTTCTTT.

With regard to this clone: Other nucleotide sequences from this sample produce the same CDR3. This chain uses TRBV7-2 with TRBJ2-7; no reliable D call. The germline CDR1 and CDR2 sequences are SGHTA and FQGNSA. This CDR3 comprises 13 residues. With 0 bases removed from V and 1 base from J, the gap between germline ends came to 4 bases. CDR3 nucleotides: TGTGCCAGCAGCTTAGCCAGATCCTACGAGCAGTACTTC. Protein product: CASSLARSYEQYF.

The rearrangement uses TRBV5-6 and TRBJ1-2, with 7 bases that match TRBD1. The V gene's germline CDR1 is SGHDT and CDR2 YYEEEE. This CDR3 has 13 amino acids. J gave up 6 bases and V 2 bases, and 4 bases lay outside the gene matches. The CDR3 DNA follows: TGTGCCAGCAGCTTTGCCGGGACAGATGGCTACACCTTC. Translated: CASSFAGTDGYTF.

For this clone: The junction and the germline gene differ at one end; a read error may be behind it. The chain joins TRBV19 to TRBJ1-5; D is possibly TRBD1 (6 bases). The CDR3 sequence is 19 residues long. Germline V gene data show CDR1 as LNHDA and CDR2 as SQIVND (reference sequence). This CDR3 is CARSGGHKGGGLGNQPQHF. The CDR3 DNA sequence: TGTGCCCGTAGTGGGGGGCATAAGGGGGGCGGGTTGGGCAATCAGCCCCAGCATTTT.